The rows below give T cell receptor beta chains drawn from one sample of a study of shared clonotypes between healthy human individuals. Generated by immunoSEQ multiplex PCR, the TCRdb table keeps only in-frame clones and is missing some. Among roughly 850,000 clones listed, about 96% were seen once. Source material: naive CD8+ T cells sorted from blood. Source of these receptors: a man under 40 in good health. Each CDR3 is given with its conserved first and last residue. The D gene is left open where the match is weak. A clone size is listed for some rows: how often the clone was seen (once, few, many), or a class if it is expanded.

J | V | D | size | DNA | CDR3
TRBJ2-7 | TRBV7-9 | - | - | TGTGCCAGCAGCTTAGTCCGGGGATTCTACGAGCAGTACTTC | CASSLVRGFYEQYF
TRBJ2-1 | TRBV27 | - | - | TGTGCCAGCAGTTTAGGTCCAGGGGTCCTGTTCTTC | CASSLGPGVLFF
TRBJ2-2 | TRBV7-2 | - | - | TGTGCCAGCAGCTTAGGCGTCGGATCGAACACCGGGGAGCTGTTTTTT | CASSLGVGSNTGELFF
TRBJ2-1 | TRBV10-3 | TRBD1 | - | TGTGCCATCAGGGTGACAGGGTCCTTCTCCTACAATGAGCAGTTCTTC | CAIRVTGSFSYNEQFF
TRBJ2-7 | TRBV7-6 | - | - | TGTGCCAGTACGCCCGGGCGAAGCTCCTACGAGCAGTACTTC | CASTPGRSSYEQYF
TRBJ1-5 | TRBV5-6 | - | - | TGTGCCAGCAGCTTGGGCCATAGCAATCAGCCCCAGCATTTT | CASSLGHSNQPQHF
TRBJ2-3 | TRBV5-4 | - | once | TGTGCCAGCAGCCAACTCACAGATACGCAGTATTTT | CASSQLTDTQYF
TRBJ2-1 | TRBV11-2 | - | - | TGTGCCAGCAGCGGGGACAATGAGCAGTTCTTC | CASSGDNEQFF
TRBJ1-5 | TRBV2 | - | - | TGTGCCACCATAGGTCTTTGGGGACGAAGCAATCAGCCCCAGCATTTT | CATIGLWGRSNQPQHF
TRBJ1-5 | TRBV6-5 | - | - | TGTGCCAGTGCTACAGCGATCAATCAGCCCCAGCATTTT | CASATAINQPQHF
TRBJ2-7 | TRBV7-9 | - | - | TGTGCCAGCAGCTTACTTGCGGGGCCCTCCTACGAGCAGTACTTC | CASSLLAGPSYEQYF
TRBJ1-4 | TRBV29-1 | - | - | TGCAGCGTTGAAGATCTTAGGACAGCGACTAATGAAAAACTGTTTTTT | CSVEDLRTATNEKLFF
TRBJ2-7 | TRBV15 | - | once | TGTGCCACCAGCAGAGATGGGGGTCCACAGGGTTCCGAGCAGTACTTC | CATSRDGGPQGSEQYF
TRBJ2-3 | TRBV27 | - | - | TGTGCCAGCAGTTCGTCCGGGAGACGCACAGATACGCAGTATTTT | CASSSSGRRTDTQYF
TRBJ2-7 | TRBV14 | - | - | TGTGCCAGCAGCTATATCGGGAGCTCCTACGAGCAGTACTTC | CASSYIGSSYEQYF
TRBJ2-7 | TRBV10-3 | - | - | TGTGCCATCAGTGGGGATGGGACACCCCGCTCCTACGAGCAGTACTTC | CAISGDGTPRSYEQYF
TRBJ2-7 | TRBV15 | - | - | TGTGCCACCAGCAGAGATAGGTTAGGACTAACCCTTTACGAGCAGTACTTC | CATSRDRLGLTLYEQYF
TRBJ1-3 | TRBV5-6 | - | - | TGTGCCAGCAGCTCAGACAGCCCCGGCCGCTCTGGAAACACCATATATTTT | CASSSDSPGRSGNTIYF
TRBJ2-1 | TRBV7-9 | TRBD2 | - | TGTGCCAGCAGCTCCGGACTAGCGGGTGCCCTTTCCTACAATGAGCAGTTCTTC | CASSSGLAGALSYNEQFF
TRBJ1-3 | TRBV27 | - | - | TGTGCCAGCAGTTTCGCCAGGGGAGGAAACACCATATATTTT | CASSFARGGNTIYF
TRBJ2-2 | TRBV13 | TRBD2 | - | TGTGCCAGCAGCTTAGTGGGAACTAGCGGGATTTACACCGGGGAGCTGTTTTTT | CASSLVGTSGIYTGELFF
TRBJ1-2 | TRBV5-1 | - | - | TGCGCCAGCAGCTCCAGGGTCAAGGATGGCTACACCTTC | CASSSRVKDGYTF
TRBJ1-2 | TRBV2 | - | - | TGTGCCAGCAGTGGAGGCTATGGCTACACCTTC | CASSGGYGYTF
TRBJ1-5 | TRBV10-3 | - | - | TGTGCCATCAGTGAGTCTCCGGGACTCAATCAGCCCCAGCATTTT | CAISESPGLNQPQHF
TRBJ1-4 | TRBV5-4 | - | - | TGTGCCAGCAGCTTTGGAGGAAATGAAAAACTGTTTTTT | CASSFGGNEKLFF
TRBJ1-4 | TRBV9 | TRBD1 | - | TGTGCCAGCAGCGGCGGGACAGCAACTAATGAAAAACTGTTTTTT | CASSGGTATNEKLFF
TRBJ2-5 | TRBV28 | - | - | TGTGCCAGCAGGTACAGGGAAGAGACCCAGTACTTC | CASRYREETQYF